The entry that follows covers one T cell receptor (beta chain) sequence. The antigen remains undetermined. This record comes from a study of T cell responses to AZD1222 COVID-19 vaccine. Study results and limitations: Among those given AZD1222, only five to seven were seropositive at baseline.

From germline, CDR1 is MNHNY and CDR2 SVGAGI (reference sequence). Losses at the gene ends were 5 bases for V and 2 bases for J; bases not matched to a gene: 3. This CDR3 is 15 amino acids long. The table came from immunoSEQ multiplex PCR; TCRdb's copy has only in-frame clones and leaves some out. The repertoire consists of approximately 140,000 clones, with 80% to 90% occurring once and the leading ten covering about 3%. The sequence was collected from an adult in good health. Specimen: peripheral blood, collected on day 0 of AZD1222 vaccination. The chain links TRBV6-6 to TRBJ1-2, with 12 bases aligning to TRBD1. The CDR3 is CASSTGTGGNYGYTF. The CDR3 DNA sequence: TGTGCCAGCAGTACCGGGACAGGGGGCAACTATGGCTACACCTTC.